This paragraph reports one T cell receptor beta chain. The CDR3 sequence is 13 residues long. The ends lost 1 base at V and 10 bases at J; junction bases unmatched: 4. Per the germline V gene, CDR1 is SEHNR and CDR2 is FQNEAQ (reference sequence). This sample was included in a study of blood T cell repertoires in COVID-19. Whole-study context: There were acute and convalescent COVID-19 samples, and they came from the United States, Italy and Spain.

The data were produced by immunoSEQ multiplex PCR, yet TCRdb's version contains in-frame clones alone and is incomplete. The sample carries around 250,000 clones, over 75% recorded once. Specimen: peripheral blood. The chain is built from TRBV7-9 and TRBJ2-1; TRBD1 aligns across 7 bases. This clonotype was obtained from a man aged 25 to 40 who had recovered from COVID-19. The CDR3 region has the DNA TGTGCCAGCAGCTTAGAACAGGGGAGAGAGCAGTTCTTC. This encodes CASSLEQGREQFF.